This entry concerns a single T cell receptor beta chain. The sample originates from a study of radiation and T cells in renal cell carcinoma. Study in general: Nephrectomy followed 15 Gy stereotactic body radiation by 4 weeks.

Time point described: blood 2 weeks post-SBRT. Treatment of the sample: 15 Gy SBRT to primary tumor, nephrectomy 4 weeks later. Repertoires were generated with immunoSEQ multiplex PCR, while TCRdb's copy carries only in-frame clones and drops some. The sample records some 120,000 clones, 70% to 90% being singletons. The CDR3 runs to 13 residues. Germline CDR1 is SGHTA and CDR2 is FQGNSA. V was clipped by 4 bases and J by 3 bases, with 10 bases between them. This receptor was obtained from a woman in her 70s with renal cell carcinoma. The chain carries TRBV7-2 and TRBJ2-7; D might be TRBD1 (5 bases). The sequences come from blood, collected from a patient whose treatment included radiotherapy and nephrectomy. The CDR3 sequence is CASSSRVGYEQYF. Here the CDR3 DNA reads TGTGCCAGCAGCTCCAGGGTTGGCTACGAGCAGTACTTC.